The clone carrying this T cell receptor (beta chain) showed up many times. Its antigen is still unknown. This entry comes from a study of blood T cells in healthy people across ages. Findings and limits, study-wide: It was the long-lived donors that had more naive CD4+ cells and higher diversity than aged donors. It was held that diversity estimates obtained from one million T cells represented underestimates.

Alongside a J-beta primer mix, a sample-barcoded 5' primer served in a second PCR lasting about 7 to 12 cycles. TCRdb re-analysed the 5' RACE reads in MiXCR, keeping a single row per CDR3 protein. The data show 1.5 million to 1.9 million distinct CDR3 sequences, 40% to 45% seen once. Trimming pared 4 bases from V and 4 bases from J, leaving 7 bases between. Germline V gene lookup returns CDR1 SGHRS and CDR2 YFSETQ. The CDR3 extends over 12 amino acids. The sequence was obtained from a woman in her late teens or twenties in good health. Material for sequencing was blood. The chain links TRBV5-1 to TRBJ2-3; TRBD2 is a possible D gene (5 bases). CDR3 sequence: CASSADSDTQYF. Written as DNA, the CDR3 is TGCGCCAGCAGCGCGGACTCAGATACGCAGTATTTT.